This T cell receptor beta chain was retrieved from a study of T cell responses to AZD1222 COVID-19 vaccine. As to this clone: Its target is unknown.

The repertoire was sequenced with immunoSEQ multiplex PCR; TCRdb's copy has only in-frame clones and lacks some. This table holds 120,000 to 150,000 clones, around 88% found once. This CDR3 contains 17 residues. V lost 3 bases and J 4 bases, leaving 24 bases between the germline ends. In germline, CDR1 is DFQATT, CDR2 SNEGSKA (reference sequence). Study findings and constraints: Donors were largely white British and mainly female; clonal diversity was possibly underestimated.

V gene TRBV20-1 combines with J gene TRBJ2-5, with D maybe TRBD2 (6 bases). The sequencing here drew on peripheral blood, taken on day 0 of MenACWY control vaccination. The clonotype originates from an adult in good health. CDR3 in amino acids: CSASSSLPEGYRETQYF. The CDR3 nucleotides read TGCAGTGCTAGTTCGAGTCTCCCGGAGGGGTATCGAGAGACCCAGTACTTC.